The 5 T cell receptor beta chains in this list originate from one sample, sequenced in a study of OX40 agonist ivuxolimab in advanced cancers. Only in-frame clones appear in the TCRdb table, and some are missing; sequencing was by immunoSEQ multiplex PCR. This repertoire shows about 22,000 clones, roughly 88% found once; its top ten account for approximately 48%. The sequencing used CD4+ or CD8+ T cells sorted from blood, collected in a trial of the OX40 agonist ivuxolimab. The receptors were gathered from an adult with an advanced solid tumor such as melanoma, head and neck, liver or kidney cancer.

This chain joins TRBV6-5 and TRBJ1-1, with D hard to call. Germline V CDR1 and CDR2: MNHEY, SVGAGI. CDR3 length equals 13 residues. Trimming stripped 10 bases from V and 0 bases from J, with 12 bases between. The CDR3 DNA follows: TGTGCCACAGTCGCGTATTTGAACACTGAAGCTTTCTTT. This encodes CATVAYLNTEAFF.

The chain employs TRBV5-1 and TRBJ1-1; D gene unclear. The V and J ends lost 3 bases and 3 bases respectively, with 3 bases between them. Germline V CDR1 and CDR2: SGHRS, YFSETQ. The CDR3 is made up of 11 amino acids. The DNA for the CDR3 is TGCGCCAGCAGCTCAGACACTGAAGCTTTCTTT. This sequence encodes CASSSDTEAFF.

The rearrangement links TRBV5-5 to TRBJ2-7; D is unresolved. This CDR3 contains 13 residues. V lost 6 bases to trimming and J lost 5 bases, with 15 bases between them. Germline CDR1 reads SGHKS; CDR2 reads YYEKEE (reference sequence). CDR3 in amino acids: CASTTQPGDEQYF. Written as DNA, the CDR3 is TGTGCCAGCACAACACAACCTGGAGACGAGCAGTACTTC.

The chain couples TRBV14 to TRBJ2-5; 8 bases are a match to TRBD2. V lost 6 bases to trimming and J lost 5 bases; unmatched junction nucleotides: 2. This CDR3 region has 12 residues. CDR1 and CDR2 (germline): SGHDN, FVKESK. The CDR3 protein is CASRSGGETQYF. The CDR3 coding sequence is TGTGCCAGCAGGTCGGGGGGGGAGACCCAGTACTTC.

The chain has TRBV5-1 and TRBJ1-1; TRBD1 might be the D (6 bases). CDR3 size: 15 residues. Per the germline V gene, CDR1 is SGHRS and CDR2 is YFSETQ. Trimming took off 7 bases at V and 2 bases at J, with 18 bases between the two ends. This CDR3 reads CASRLSWTVNTEAFF. Here the CDR3 DNA reads TGCGCCAGCCGGCTCAGCTGGACAGTAAACACTGAAGCTTTCTTT.